This TCR beta chain comes out of a study of Tregs in tolerant kidney transplant recipients. Germline CDR1 and CDR2: SGHAT and FQNNGV. Trimming stripped 0 bases from V and 8 bases from J, with 13 bases between. The CDR3 has 14 residues. Clones were sequenced by immunoSEQ multiplex PCR, and TCRdb holds only the in-frame ones, with some missing. The sample has 90,000 to 120,000 clones, almost 90% seen once. The TCR comes from a human donor who received a combined kidney and bone marrow transplant. The chain carries TRBV11-2 and TRBJ1-2, with D uncertain. The specimen comprised CD4+ T cells from blood, sampled before the transplant. In nucleotides, the CDR3 is TGTGCCAGCAGCTTAGATCGATTTATGGGCGGCTACACCTTC. This translates into CASSLDRFMGGYTF.